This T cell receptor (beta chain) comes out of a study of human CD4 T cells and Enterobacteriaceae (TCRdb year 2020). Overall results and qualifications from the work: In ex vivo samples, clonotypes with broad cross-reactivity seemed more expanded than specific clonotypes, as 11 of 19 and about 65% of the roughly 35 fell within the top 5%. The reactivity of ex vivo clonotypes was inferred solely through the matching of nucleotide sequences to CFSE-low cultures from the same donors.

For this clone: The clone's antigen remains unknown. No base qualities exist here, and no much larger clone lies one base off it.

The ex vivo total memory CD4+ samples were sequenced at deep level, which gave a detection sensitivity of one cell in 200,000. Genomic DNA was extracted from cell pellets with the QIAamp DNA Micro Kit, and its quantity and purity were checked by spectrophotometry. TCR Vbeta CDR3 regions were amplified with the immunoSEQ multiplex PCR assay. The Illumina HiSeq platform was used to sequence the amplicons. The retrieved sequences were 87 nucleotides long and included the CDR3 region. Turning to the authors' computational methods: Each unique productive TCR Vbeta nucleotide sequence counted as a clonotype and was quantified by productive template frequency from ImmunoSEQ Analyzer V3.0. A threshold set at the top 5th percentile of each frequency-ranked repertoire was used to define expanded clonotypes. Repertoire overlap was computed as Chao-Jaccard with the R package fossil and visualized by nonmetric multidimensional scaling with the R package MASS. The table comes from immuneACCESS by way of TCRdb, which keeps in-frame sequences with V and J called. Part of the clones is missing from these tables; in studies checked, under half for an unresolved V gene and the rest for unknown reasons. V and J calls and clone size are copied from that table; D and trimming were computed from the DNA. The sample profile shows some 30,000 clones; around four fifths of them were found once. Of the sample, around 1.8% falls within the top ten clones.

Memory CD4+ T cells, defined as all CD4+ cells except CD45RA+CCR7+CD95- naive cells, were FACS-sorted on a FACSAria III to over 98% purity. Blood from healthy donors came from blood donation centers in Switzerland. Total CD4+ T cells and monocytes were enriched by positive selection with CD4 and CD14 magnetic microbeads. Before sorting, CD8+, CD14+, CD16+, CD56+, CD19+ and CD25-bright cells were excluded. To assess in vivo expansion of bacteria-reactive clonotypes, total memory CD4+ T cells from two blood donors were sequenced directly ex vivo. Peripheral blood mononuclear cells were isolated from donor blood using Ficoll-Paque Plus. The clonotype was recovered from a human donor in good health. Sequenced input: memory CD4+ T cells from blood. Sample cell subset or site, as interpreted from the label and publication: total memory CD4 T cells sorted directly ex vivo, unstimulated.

The bases are TGCGCCAGCAGCTTGAGGACTAGCGGGAGCACAGATACGCAGTATTTT. Translated, it gives CASSLRTSGSTDTQYF. Recombination linked TRBV5-1 to TRBJ2-3; the junction holds 11 bases that match TRBD2. The CDR3 runs 16 amino acids, cysteine and phenylalanine included. The kept DNA is CDR3 alone, 48 bases in frame from the first base. In the germline V gene, CDR1 corresponds to SGHRS and CDR2 to YFSETQ. Compared with germline, V lacks 1 base and J lacks 0 bases; bases without a gene match: 1.